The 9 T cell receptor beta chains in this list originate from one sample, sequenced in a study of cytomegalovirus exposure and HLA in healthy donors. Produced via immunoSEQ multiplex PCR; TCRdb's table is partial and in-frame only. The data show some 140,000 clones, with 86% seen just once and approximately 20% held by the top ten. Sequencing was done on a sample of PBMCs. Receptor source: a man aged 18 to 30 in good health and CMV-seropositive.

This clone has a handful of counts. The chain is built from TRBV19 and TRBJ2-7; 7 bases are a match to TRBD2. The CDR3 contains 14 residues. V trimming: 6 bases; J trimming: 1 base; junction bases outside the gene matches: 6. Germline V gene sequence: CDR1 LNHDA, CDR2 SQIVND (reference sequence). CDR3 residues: CASSRPGGSYEQYF. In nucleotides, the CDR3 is TGTGCCAGTAGCAGACCGGGGGGATCCTACGAGCAGTACTTC. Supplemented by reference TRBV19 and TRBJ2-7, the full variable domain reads DGGITQSPKYLFRKEGQNVTLSCEQNLNHDAMYWYRQDPGQGLRLIYYSQIVNDFQKGDIAEGYSVSREKKESFPLTVTSAQKNPTAFYLCASSRPGGSYEQYFGPGTRLTVT.

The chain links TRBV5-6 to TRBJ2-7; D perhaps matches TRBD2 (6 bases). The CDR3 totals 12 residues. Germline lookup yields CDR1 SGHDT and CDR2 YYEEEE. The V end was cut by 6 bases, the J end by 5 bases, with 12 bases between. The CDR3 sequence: CASNIGGNEQYF. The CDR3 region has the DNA TGTGCCAGCAACATTGGGGGGAACGAGCAGTACTTC. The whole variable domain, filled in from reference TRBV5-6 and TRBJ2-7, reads DAGVTQSPTHLIKTRGQQVTLRCSPKSGHDTVSWYQQALGQGPQFIFQYYEEEERQRGNFPDRFSGHQFPNYSSELNVNALLLGDSALYLCASNIGGNEQYFGPGTRLTVT.

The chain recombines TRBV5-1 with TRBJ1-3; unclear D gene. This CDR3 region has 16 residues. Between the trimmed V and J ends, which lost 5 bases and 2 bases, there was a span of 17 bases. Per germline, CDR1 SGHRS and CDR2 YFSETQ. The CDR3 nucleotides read TGCGCCAGCAGTTACGACCCAGGATCGGCTGGAAACACCATATATTTT. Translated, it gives CASSYDPGSAGNTIYF.

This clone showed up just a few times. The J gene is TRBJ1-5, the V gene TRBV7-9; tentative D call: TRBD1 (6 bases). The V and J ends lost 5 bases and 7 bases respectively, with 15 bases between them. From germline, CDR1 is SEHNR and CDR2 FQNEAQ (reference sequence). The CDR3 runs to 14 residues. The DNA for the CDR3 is TGTGCCAGCAGCCCCCGGACAGAGTTACAGCCCCAGCATTTT. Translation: CASSPRTELQPQHF.

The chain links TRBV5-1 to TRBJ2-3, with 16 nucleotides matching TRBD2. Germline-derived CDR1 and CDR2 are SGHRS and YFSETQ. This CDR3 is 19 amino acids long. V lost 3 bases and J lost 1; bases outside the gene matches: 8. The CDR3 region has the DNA TGCGCCAGCAGCTCATTGGGACTAGCGGGAGGGTGGGGCACAGATACGCAGTATTTT. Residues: CASSSLGLAGGWGTDTQYF.

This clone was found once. The CDR3 DNA reads TGTGCCAGCAGACCTAAGCCCGGGGAGTGGGAGACCCAGTACTTC. It yields the protein CASRPKPGEWETQYF. V and J are TRBV4-2 and TRBJ2-5, with TRBD2 as a possible D gene (5 bases). V lost 6 bases, J lost 5 bases, and 19 bases lay in between. CDR3 size: 15 residues. Germline assignment: CDR1 LGHNA and CDR2 YNFKEQ.

In DNA form, the CDR3 reads TGTGCCAGCAGCTTGGGCGGACTACCCTATGGCTACACCTTC. Protein product: CASSLGGLPYGYTF. The chain combines TRBV5-8 with TRBJ1-2; D is unclear. Germline-derived CDR1 and CDR2 are SGHTS and YDEGEE. The CDR3 is 14 amino acids. V dropped 0 bases and J dropped 4 bases, with 10 bases sitting between them.

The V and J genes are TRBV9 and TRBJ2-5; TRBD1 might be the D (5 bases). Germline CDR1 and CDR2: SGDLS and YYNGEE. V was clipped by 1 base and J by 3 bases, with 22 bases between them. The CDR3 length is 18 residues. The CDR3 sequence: CASSVSVGLAQGEETQYF. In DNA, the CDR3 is TGTGCCAGCAGCGTATCTGTGGGGTTAGCCCAAGGGGAAGAGACCCAGTACTTC.

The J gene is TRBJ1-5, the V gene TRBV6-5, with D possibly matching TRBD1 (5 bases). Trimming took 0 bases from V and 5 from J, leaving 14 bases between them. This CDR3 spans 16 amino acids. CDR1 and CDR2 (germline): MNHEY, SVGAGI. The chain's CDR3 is CASSYSGGYGDQPQHF. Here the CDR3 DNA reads TGTGCCAGCAGTTACTCGGGGGGGTATGGGGATCAGCCCCAGCATTTT.